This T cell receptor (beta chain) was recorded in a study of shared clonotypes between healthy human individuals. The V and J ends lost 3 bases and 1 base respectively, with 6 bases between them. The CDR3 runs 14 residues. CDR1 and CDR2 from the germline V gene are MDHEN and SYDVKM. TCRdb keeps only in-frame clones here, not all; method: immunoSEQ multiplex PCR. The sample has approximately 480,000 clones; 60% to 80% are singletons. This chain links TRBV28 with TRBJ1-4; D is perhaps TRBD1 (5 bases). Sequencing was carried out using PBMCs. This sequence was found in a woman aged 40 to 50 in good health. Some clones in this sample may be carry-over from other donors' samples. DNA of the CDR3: TGTGCCAGCAGTTTCGGGGGAACTAATGAAAAACTGTTTTTT. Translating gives CASSFGGTNEKLFF.